The 28 T cell receptor beta chains below come from one sample, sequenced in a study of blood T cell repertoires in COVID-19. The repertoire was sequenced with immunoSEQ multiplex PCR; TCRdb's copy has only in-frame clones and lacks some. Among a few hundred thousand clones listed, 75% to 90% were seen once. Sequenced input: PBMCs or T cells enriched from blood (not recorded which). Every receptor here comes from a man younger than 35 who had recovered from COVID-19.

This chain links TRBV3-1 (or the pseudogene TRBV3-2) with TRBJ2-6, with TRBD1 matching over 8 bases. Germline V lookup: CDR1 LGHDT, CDR2 YNNKEL (reference sequence). The CDR3 has 20 amino acids. The V segment lost 8 bases and the J segment 0 bases; nucleotides outside the gene matches: 18. CDR3 sequence: CASPYAVDREHSSGANVLTF. DNA for the CDR3: TGTGCCAGCCCCTACGCGGTGGACAGGGAACATAGCTCTGGGGCCAACGTCCTGACTTTC.

This clone was detected only a few times. The CDR3 protein is CASSPRGGGFYNEQFF. CDR3 DNA: TGTGCCAGCAGCCCTAGGGGCGGGGGGTTCTACAATGAGCAGTTCTTC. The chain couples TRBV9 to TRBJ2-1; TRBD2 agrees at 8 bases. The CDR3 is made up of 16 amino acids. V lost 4 bases and J lost 3; bases outside the gene matches: 9. Germline V lookup: CDR1 SGDLS, CDR2 YYNGEE.

This chain links TRBV25-1 with TRBJ1-2; the match to TRBD1 covers 7 bases. This CDR3 has 16 residues. V lost 3 bases and J lost 3; bases outside the gene matches: 10. CDR1 and CDR2 from the germline V gene are MGHDK and SYGVNS. CDR3 protein: CASSESGQGEDYGYTF. The DNA of the CDR3 is TGTGCCAGCAGTGAGTCGGGGCAGGGGGAGGACTATGGCTACACCTTC.

The J gene is TRBJ2-7, the V gene TRBV4-1; 7 bases are a match to TRBD2. This CDR3 has 14 amino acids. CDR1 is MGHRA and CDR2 is YSYEKL in the germline V gene. V dropped 0 bases and J dropped 5; count of bases not matched to a gene: 4. The CDR3: CASSQDRLADEQYF. For the CDR3, the DNA is TGCGCCAGCAGCCAAGATCGACTAGCAGACGAGCAGTACTTC.

The rearrangement uses TRBV7-2 and TRBJ2-1; 10 nucleotides line up with TRBD2. The V gene's germline CDR1 is SGHTA and CDR2 FQGNSA. CDR3 length: 14 amino acids. With V trimmed by 5 bases and J by 6 bases, 4 bases remained unmatched. The CDR3 is CASSPGLASNEQFF. Written as DNA, the CDR3 is TGTGCCAGCAGCCCGGGACTAGCGAGCAATGAGCAGTTCTTC.

V is TRBV30 and J is TRBJ2-6; D perhaps matches TRBD2 (5 bases). CDR3 length: 16 residues. Trimming left V 4 bases short and J 0 bases short, with 13 bases between. From germline, CDR1 is GTSNPN and CDR2 SVGIG (reference sequence). CDR3 in amino acids: CAWTPGTYSGANVLTF. CDR3 sequence (DNA): TGTGCCTGGACCCCGGGAACCTACTCTGGGGCCAACGTCCTGACTTTC.

The gene calls are TRBV4-1 and TRBJ2-5, with D tentatively TRBD2 (7 bases). V was trimmed by 3 bases and J by 9 bases, leaving 23 bases between them. Germline CDR1 MGHRA, CDR2 YSYEKL. The CDR3 is made up of 16 amino acids. CDR3 residues: CASSQPKGPKGGAQYF. The CDR3 DNA sequence: TGCGCCAGCAGCCAGCCGAAGGGACCCAAGGGGGGGGCCCAGTACTTC.

The chain carries TRBV11-3 and TRBJ2-1, with TRBD2 identical over 12 bases. The CDR3 covers 15 residues. The germline CDR1 and CDR2 sequences are SGHNT and YENEEA. The ends lost 8 bases at V and 5 bases at J; junction bases unmatched: 7. CDR3 bases: TGTGCCAGCTCTCCCCGGACTAGCGGGAACAATGAGCAGTTCTTC. Translating it yields CASSPRTSGNNEQFF.

As regards this clone: Other nucleotide sequences from this sample produce the same CDR3. This chain joins TRBV27 and TRBJ1-1, with D possibly TRBD1 on 5 matching bases. The V end was cut by 3 bases, the J end by 6 bases, with 8 bases between. This CDR3 has 12 residues. Looked up from germline, CDR1 is MNHEY and CDR2 is SMNVEV (reference sequence). CDR3: CASSFGGAEAFF. CDR3 DNA sequence: TGTGCCAGCAGTTTCGGGGGTGCTGAAGCTTTCTTT.

This rearrangement joins TRBV7-6 to TRBJ2-7; a weak D match, TRBD1 (5 bases). V gave up 5 bases and J gave up 0 bases, with 11 bases separating them. The CDR3 has 14 amino acids. Germline V lookup: CDR1 SGHVS, CDR2 FNYEAQ. The DNA of the CDR3 is TGTGCCAGCAGCCCACAGGAGAGCTCCTACGAGCAGTACTTC. Its protein is CASSPQESSYEQYF.

This sequence joins TRBV10-2 and TRBJ2-1, with TRBD2 matching over 10 bases. This CDR3 has 16 residues. Germline V gene lookup returns CDR1 WSHSY and CDR2 SAAADI. V lost 4 bases to trimming and J lost 10 bases; unmatched junction nucleotides: 13. The CDR3 DNA follows: TGCGCCAGCAGTGGCCCGACTAGCGGGCCGACGGTGGAGCAGTTCTTC. It codes for CASSGPTSGPTVEQFF.

The V gene is TRBV4-2, the J gene TRBJ2-5; 13 nucleotides align to TRBD2. The CDR3 sequence is 15 residues long. The V and J ends lost 4 bases and 3 bases, in that order; junction bases with no gene match: 2. Germline V gene lookup returns CDR1 LGHNA and CDR2 YNFKEQ. The CDR3 DNA reads TGTGCCAGCAGCCTTGGGACTAGCGGGGAAGAGACCCAGTACTTC. This translates into CASSLGTSGEETQYF.

The chain uses TRBV4-2 and TRBJ2-3; D possibly corresponds to TRBD1 (6 bases). This CDR3 is built from 16 residues. Per the germline V gene, CDR1 is LGHNA and CDR2 is YNFKEQ. Between the trimmed V and J ends, which lost 4 bases and 4 bases, there was a span of 18 bases. CDR3 region: CASSRTDSLPSDTQYF. In DNA, the CDR3 is TGTGCCAGCAGCCGGACGGACAGTCTACCCTCAGATACGCAGTATTTT.

The chain recombines TRBV4-2 with TRBJ2-1; weak D call: TRBD2 (5 bases). The CDR3 loop spans 13 amino acids. Trimming shortened V by 3 bases and J by 10 bases, and 13 bases separated the two germline ends. CDR1 and CDR2 (germline): LGHNA, YNFKEQ. The DNA for the CDR3 is TGTGCCAGCAGCCAGAGGGCCGGCGGCGAGCAGTTCTTC. Residues: CASSQRAGGEQFF.

The chain carries TRBV7-2 and TRBJ2-7; 15 positions match TRBD2. CDR3 length: 16 amino acids. Germline loops: CDR1 SGHTA, CDR2 FQGNSA. Trimming at V came to 1 base and at J to 4 bases, leaving 2 bases not matched to a gene. The CDR3 is CASSLGGTSGGYEQYF. The CDR3 DNA reads TGTGCCAGCAGCTTAGGAGGGACTAGCGGGGGGTACGAGCAGTACTTC.

The chain recombines TRBV7-9 with TRBJ2-7; 9 nucleotides match TRBD1. CDR3 length equals 14 residues. With 4 bases clipped from V and 5 bases from J, the junction kept 6 bases outside the gene matches. The V gene's germline CDR1 is SEHNR and CDR2 FQNEAQ (reference sequence). DNA of the CDR3: TGTGCCAGCAGCTCCATGACAGGGGGGGACGAGCAGTACTTC. The encoded protein is CASSSMTGGDEQYF.

V is TRBV7-2 and J is TRBJ2-3, with 10 positions matching TRBD2. CDR1 is SGHTA, CDR2 FQGNSA, per germline. The CDR3 spans 17 residues. V shed 4 bases and J 7 bases; nucleotides not matched to a gene: 14. CDR3 region: CASSSTVRAGGPNTQYF. In nucleotides, the CDR3 is TGTGCCAGCAGCTCCACCGTCCGAGCGGGAGGGCCGAATACGCAGTATTTT.

The chain links TRBV7-6 to TRBJ2-7; 11 bases map to TRBD2. The germline V gene encodes CDR1 SGHVS and CDR2 FNYEAQ. V lost 4 bases to trimming and J lost 5 bases; unmatched junction nucleotides: 10. The CDR3 consists of 16 residues. This chain's CDR3 is CASSSTSGAYGNEQYF. The CDR3 nucleotides are TGTGCCAGCAGCTCGACTAGCGGGGCTTACGGGAACGAGCAGTACTTC. The variable domain in full, with the rest retrieved from reference TRBV7-6 and TRBJ2-7, is GAGVSQSPRYKVTKRGQDVALRCDPISGHVSLYWYRQALGQGPEFLTYFNYEAQQDKSGLPNDRFSAERPEGSISTLTIQRTEQRDSAMYRCASSSTSGAYGNEQYFGPGTRLTVT.

This chain links TRBV29-1 with TRBJ1-2; possible D gene TRBD1, 5 bases. CDR3 length equals 11 residues. V gave up 7 bases and J gave up 5 bases, with 11 bases separating them. Germline CDR1 is SQVTM and CDR2 is ANQGSEA. CDR3 nucleotides: TGCAGCGGCGGGACGGAATATGGCTACACCTTC. It translates to CSGGTEYGYTF.

The J gene is TRBJ2-2, the V gene TRBV12-5, with no clear D. V was pared by 1 base and J by 4 bases, with 10 bases between. From germline, CDR1 is LGHNT and CDR2 FRNRAP. The CDR3 is 15 residues long. CDR3 nucleotide sequence: TGTGCTAGTGGTTTGGGCCACCGGTCCACCGGGGAGCTGTTTTTT. Its translation is CASGLGHRSTGELFF.

The chain employs TRBV11-3 and TRBJ2-1; 9 positions match TRBD1. CDR3 length: 12 residues. The V segment lost 4 bases and the J segment 16 bases; nucleotides outside the gene matches: 8. CDR1 and CDR2 from the germline V gene are SGHNT and YENEEA. The DNA for the CDR3 is TGTGCCAGCAGCTGGGGACAGGGACCGCAATTCTTC. The encoded protein is CASSWGQGPQFF.

V and J are TRBV19 and TRBJ1-2; a possible D gene is TRBD1 (6 bases). The germline V gene encodes CDR1 LNHDA and CDR2 SQIVND (reference sequence). Deletions cut 8 bases from V and 6 bases from J, with 31 bases between. The CDR3 has 18 amino acids. DNA of the CDR3: TGTGCCAGTGAGGGGGAGATCAGGGAAGAGCTTGGGGAAAATGGCTACACCTTC. Translated: CASEGEIREELGENGYTF.

V is TRBV11-2 and J is TRBJ1-2; weak D call: TRBD1 (6 bases). CDR3 length: 12 residues. From germline, CDR1 is SGHAT and CDR2 FQNNGV. The ends were cut back, 7 bases at V and 5 bases at J, with 11 bases in the middle. The CDR3, as DNA: TGTGCCAGCACCACTACAGGGTATGGCTACACCTTC. It yields the protein CASTTTGYGYTF.

The chain recombines TRBV7-9 with TRBJ2-2, with 9 bases fitting TRBD1. The V gene's germline CDR1 is SEHNR and CDR2 FQNEAQ (reference sequence). This CDR3 spans 15 amino acids. The junction had 5 bases not matched to a gene; V was cut back by 5 bases and J by 4 bases. CDR3 coding DNA: TGTGCCAGCAGCCCGGGACAGGGAGGCACCGGGGAGCTGTTTTTT. Protein product: CASSPGQGGTGELFF.

The genes are TRBV27 and TRBJ2-7; D perhaps matches TRBD2 (5 bases). There are 14 residues in the CDR3. Germline CDR1 reads MNHEY; CDR2 reads SMNVEV (reference sequence). The V and J ends lost 9 bases and 2 bases respectively, with 17 bases between them. The CDR3 reads CASRLLASTYEQYF. DNA for the CDR3: TGTGCCAGTCGTTTATTAGCGTCAACCTACGAGCAGTACTTC.

V and J are TRBV9 and TRBJ2-3; 9 bases match TRBD2. Looked up from germline, CDR1 is SGDLS and CDR2 is YYNGEE. The V segment lost 3 bases and the J segment 2 bases; nucleotides outside the gene matches: 4. CDR3 size: 15 residues. The CDR3 nucleotides are TGTGCCAGCAGCGCGACTAGCGGATACACAGATACGCAGTATTTT. Its translation is CASSATSGYTDTQYF.

This chain uses TRBV4-3 with TRBJ2-3; 12 bases are a match to TRBD2. Per germline, CDR1 LGHNA and CDR2 YSLEER. The CDR3 totals 16 residues. Losses at the gene ends were 5 bases for V and 6 bases for J; bases not matched to a gene: 9. The CDR3 DNA reads as TGCGCCAGCAGCAGTAACCTAGCGGGAGGGGCGGATACGCAGTATTTT. Amino acid sequence: CASSSNLAGGADTQYF.

The chain is built from TRBV10-2 and TRBJ1-3; 10 nucleotides line up with TRBD1. CDR1 is WSHSY and CDR2 is SAAADI in the germline V gene. The CDR3 sequence is 14 residues long. J lost 4 bases, V lost 6 bases, and 3 bases had no gene match. DNA of the CDR3: TGCGCCAGCAGCGGGACAGGGGTAGGAAACACCATATATTTT. This sequence encodes CASSGTGVGNTIYF.